Below, 27 T cell receptor beta chains from the same sample are listed, as sequenced in a study of molecular identifiers for immune sequencing clone quantification. TCRdb processed the PCR reads anew with MiXCR; each CDR3 protein has one entry. The sample consists of 300,000 to 400,000 distinct CDR3 sequences, about 22% of them appearing once. Sample: naive CD8+ T cells from blood, with Jurkat cell RNA spiked in. Described subset: FACS-sorted CD8+CD4-CCR7+CD45RA+ naive T cells. These receptors were taken from a human donor in good health. Some libraries in this study had Jurkat cell RNA spiked in.

CDR3 sequence: CASMGPEAFF. The CDR3 DNA reads as TGTGCCAGTATGGGGCCAGAAGCTTTCTTT. This chain connects TRBV11-3 to TRBJ1-1, with D possibly TRBD1 on 5 matching bases. This CDR3 has 10 residues. Germline lookup yields CDR1 SGHNT and CDR2 YENEEA. Trimming cost V 9 bases and J 8 bases, with 10 bases left between them.

This clonotype was found many times. The J gene is TRBJ2-7, the V gene TRBV12-3 or TRBV12-4, with D tentatively TRBD1 (5 bases). This CDR3 has 16 residues. V was trimmed by 0 bases and J by 0 bases, leaving 12 bases between them. The CDR3 protein is CASSLADQGGSYEQYF. The CDR3 DNA reads TGTGCCAGCAGTTTAGCGGATCAGGGTGGCTCCTACGAGCAGTACTTC.

This clonotype was seen at least ten times. CDR3 sequence (DNA): TGTGCCAGCAGTTACTCGAAGGGGGGCCTTTACGAGCAGTACTTC. Its translation is CASSYSKGGLYEQYF. The gene calls are TRBV6-5 and TRBJ2-7, with D possibly called TRBD1 or TRBD2 (6 bases each). The ends were cut back, 0 bases at V and 4 bases at J, with 13 bases in the middle. CDR1 and CDR2 (germline): MNHEY, SVGAGI. The CDR3 spans 15 residues.

This clonotype was recorded a few times. The genes are TRBV11-2 and TRBJ2-3, with D unclear. The CDR3 extends over 16 amino acids. In germline, CDR1 is SGHAT, CDR2 FQNNGV. V was cut by 1 base and J by 0 bases, with 11 bases left in between. DNA of the CDR3: TGTGCCAGCAGCTTAGGGGTAGAGCGAAGCACAGATACGCAGTATTTT. This gives the protein CASSLGVERSTDTQYF.

This clonotype came up many times. The V gene is TRBV11-2, the J gene TRBJ1-4, with D perhaps matching TRBD1 (6 bases). This CDR3 region has 15 residues. Trimming took 3 bases from V and 6 from J, leaving 14 bases between them. The V gene's germline CDR1 is SGHAT and CDR2 FQNNGV. CDR3 bases: TGTGCCAGCAGCTTTATGGGGGGCGCGGATGAAAAACTGTTTTTT. As protein: CASSFMGGADEKLFF.

The chain recombines TRBV9 with TRBJ2-3; D is unclear. Germline V gene data show CDR1 as SGDLS and CDR2 as YYNGEE. This CDR3 contains 12 residues. Trimming removed 3 bases from V and 5 bases from J, with 7 bases in between. This CDR3 reads CASSGTKDTQYF. The CDR3 coding sequence is TGTGCCAGCAGCGGAACCAAAGATACGCAGTATTTT.

This clonotype was observed at least ten times. The gene calls are TRBV7-2 and TRBJ1-5; D gene unclear. From germline, CDR1 is SGHTA and CDR2 FQGNSA. V lost 1 base to trimming and J lost 11 bases, with 18 bases between them. This CDR3 region has 15 residues. The CDR3 region has the DNA TGTGCCAGCAGCTTAGATAGGGCAGGCCCCACGGCCCAGCATTTT. It codes for CASSLDRAGPTAQHF.

This clonotype was seen a handful of times. The chain joins TRBV19 to TRBJ1-6; 10 nucleotides align to TRBD1. Trimming took 4 bases from V and 9 from J; bases not matched to a gene: 9. CDR3 size: 16 residues. Germline values: CDR1 LNHDA, CDR2 SQIVND (reference sequence). The chain's CDR3 is CASSNPDRGIGSPLHF. CDR3 in DNA: TGTGCCAGTAGTAACCCGGACAGGGGGATAGGTTCACCCCTCCACTTT.

There are many counts of this clonotype. This sequence joins TRBV9 and TRBJ2-7, with 10 bases fitting TRBD2. Germline CDR1 SGDLS, CDR2 YYNGEE. V trimming: 0 bases; J trimming: 2 bases; junction bases outside the gene matches: 2. CDR3 length equals 15 residues. CDR3 loop: CASSVGTSGAYEQYF. The DNA for the CDR3 is TGTGCCAGCAGCGTAGGGACTAGCGGTGCCTACGAGCAGTACTTC.

The V call is TRBV7-3, the J call TRBJ2-3; 8 nucleotides line up with TRBD2. CDR3 length: 18 amino acids. Per germline, CDR1 SGHTA and CDR2 FQGTGA. The junction had 12 bases not matched to a gene; V was cut back by 2 bases and J by 2 bases. The CDR3 is CASSLAPGGAGPTDTQYF. DNA for the CDR3: TGTGCCAGCAGCTTAGCGCCCGGGGGGGCGGGACCCACAGATACGCAGTATTTT. Looking up the rest from reference TRBV7-3 and TRBJ2-3 gives the full variable domain: GAGVSQTPSNKVTEKGKYVELRCDPISGHTALYWYRQSLGQGPEFLIYFQGTGAADDSGLPNDRFFAVRPEGSVSTLKIQRTERGDSAVYLCASSLAPGGAGPTDTQYFGPGTRLTVL.

The sample holds many counts of this clonotype. This sequence joins TRBV20-1 and TRBJ2-7; D is unresolved. CDR3 size: 15 residues. The V gene's germline CDR1 is DFQATT and CDR2 SNEGSKA (reference sequence). V lost 3 bases to trimming and J lost 2 bases, with 17 bases between them. CDR3 region: CSASDQKVRAYEQYF. The CDR3 DNA reads TGCAGTGCTAGCGATCAGAAGGTTCGCGCCTACGAGCAGTACTTC.

This clonotype has ten or more counts. J is TRBJ1-2 and V is TRBV5-6; the D is unclear. Trimming took 3 bases from V and 1 from J, leaving 16 bases between them. Germline-derived CDR1 and CDR2 are SGHDT and YYEEEE. This CDR3 region has 16 residues. Here the CDR3 DNA reads TGTGCCAGCAGCTCAACAAGAGCCGGATTTAACTATGGCTACACCTTC. This codes for CASSSTRAGFNYGYTF.

This clonotype was picked up many times. CDR3 residues: CSVDTTGRVTDTQYF. Written as DNA, the CDR3 is TGCAGCGTCGATACCACGGGGCGGGTGACAGATACGCAGTATTTT. The V and J genes are TRBV29-1 and TRBJ2-3, with D perhaps given as TRBD1 or TRBD2 (5 bases each). The length of the CDR3 is 15 residues. V shed 6 bases and J shed 3 bases, with 19 bases lying between them. Germline V gene lookup returns CDR1 SQVTM and CDR2 ANQGSEA.

The chain employs TRBV7-8 and TRBJ2-7; the match to TRBD2 covers 8 bases. V was clipped by 0 bases and J by 9 bases; unmatched bases: 7. CDR1 SGHVS and CDR2 FQNEAQ come from the germline V gene. CDR3 size: 14 residues. CDR3 nucleotide sequence: TGTGCCAGCAGCTTAGCTCCGGGGGGGCGCGGGCAGTACTTC. This sequence encodes CASSLAPGGRGQYF.

As concerns this clonotype: With a much larger clone just one base away, this may be a read error. This rearrangement joins TRBV20-1 to TRBJ2-1; 9 positions match TRBD1. This CDR3 is built from 15 residues. Germline V gene data show CDR1 as DFQATT and CDR2 as SNEGSKA (reference sequence). The CDR3 sequence: CSAAEQGAFYNDQFF. As DNA, the CDR3 is TGCAGTGCTGCCGAACAGGGGGCATTCTACAATGATCAGTTCTTC.

Many counts were recorded for this clonotype. This chain uses TRBV19 with TRBJ2-4; no clear D. The germline V and J ends were trimmed by 5 bases and 0 bases, with 11 bases remaining between them. Germline CDR1 and CDR2: LNHDA and SQIVND (reference sequence). This CDR3 contains 15 residues. CDR3 in amino acids: CASSLGNRAKNIQYF. DNA of the CDR3: TGTGCCAGTAGTCTAGGAAACCGAGCCAAAAACATTCAGTACTTC. Using reference TRBV19 and TRBJ2-4 for the parts outside the CDR3, the full variable domain is DGGITQSPKYLFRKEGQNVTLSCEQNLNHDAMYWYRQDPGQGLRLIYYSQIVNDFQKGDIAEGYSVSREKKESFPLTVTSAQKNPTAFYLCASSLGNRAKNIQYFGAGTRLSVL.

This clonotype was observed many times. The gene calls are TRBV7-9 and TRBJ2-7, with D uncertain. The CDR3 runs to 16 residues. The V end was cut by 3 bases, the J end by 4 bases, with 19 bases between. Germline CDR1 is SEHNR and CDR2 is FQNEAQ (reference sequence). The CDR3 DNA sequence: TGTGCCAGCAGCTTTCATTTCGGGCAGCAAGCATACGAGCAGTACTTC. It translates to CASSFHFGQQAYEQYF.

This clonotype was seen a few times. The gene calls are TRBV4-3 and TRBJ2-7, with a tentative D call TRBD1 (5 bases). Per germline, CDR1 LGHNA and CDR2 YSLEER. The V and J ends lost 0 bases and 6 bases respectively, with 15 bases between them. The CDR3 is 15 amino acids. The CDR3 DNA is TGCGCCAGCAGCCAAGAATGGGGCGGTACAGTCGAGCAGTACTTC. Its protein is CASSQEWGGTVEQYF.

This clonotype was observed at least ten times. The chain recombines TRBV5-8 with TRBJ2-7, with unresolved D. V lost 0 bases to trimming and J lost 2 bases, with 6 bases between them. CDR1 and CDR2 (germline): SGHTS, YDEGEE. The CDR3 is made up of 13 amino acids. CDR3 amino acids: CASSLDGAYEQYF. The DNA of the CDR3 is TGTGCCAGCAGCTTGGACGGAGCCTACGAGCAGTACTTC.

About this clonotype: This clone may be a read error of a much larger clone one base away. The rearrangement joins TRBV12-5 to TRBJ2-2; D gene uncertain. The CDR3 is 13 residues long. CDR1 and CDR2 (germline): LGHNT, FRNRAP. Between the trimmed V and J ends, which lost 5 bases and 4 bases, there was a span of 8 bases. In DNA form, the CDR3 reads TGTGCTAGTGGTCTCTCCAGCACCGGGGAGCTGTTTTTT. Amino acid sequence: CASGLSSTGELFF.

This clonotype was seen a few times. This rearrangement joins TRBV20-1 to TRBJ2-3; possible D gene TRBD2, 6 bases. This CDR3 spans 19 amino acids. V shed 2 bases and J shed 0 bases, with 24 bases lying between them. CDR1 and CDR2 from the germline V gene are DFQATT and SNEGSKA (reference sequence). The CDR3 reads CSARLELGDFVLSTDTQYF. For the CDR3, the DNA is TGCAGTGCTAGACTAGAACTTGGGGACTTCGTATTAAGCACAGATACGCAGTATTTT.

This clonotype was counted ten times or more. The rearrangement joins TRBV7-9 to TRBJ2-7; D unclear. V lost 5 bases and J lost 6, with 20 bases in between. CDR1 is SEHNR, CDR2 FQNEAQ, per germline (reference sequence). The CDR3 covers 15 residues. CDR3 sequence: CASSPEDAAGREQYF. The CDR3, as DNA: TGTGCCAGCAGCCCAGAGGACGCCGCCGGACGCGAGCAGTACTTC.

This clonotype came up many times. V gene TRBV9 combines with J gene TRBJ2-6; D is ambiguous. This CDR3 spans 13 amino acids. With 0 bases removed from V and 5 bases from J, the gap between germline ends came to 3 bases. Germline values: CDR1 SGDLS, CDR2 YYNGEE. The CDR3 bases are TGTGCCAGCAGCGTAGACCGGGCCAACGTCCTGACTTTC. Its translation: CASSVDRANVLTF.

There are many counts of this clonotype. This sequence joins TRBV24-1 and TRBJ2-2; no definite D call. The CDR3 spans 11 residues. V was shortened by 6 bases and J by 7 bases, with 5 bases between the two germline ends. CDR1 and CDR2 from the germline V gene are KGHDR and SFDVKD. The CDR3 DNA reads TGTGCCACCAGTATGAACGGGGAGCTGTTTTTT. This translates into CATSMNGELFF.

This clonotype was found many times. J is TRBJ2-3 and V is TRBV19; possible D gene TRBD2, 5 bases. CDR1 and CDR2 from the germline V gene are LNHDA and SQIVND (reference sequence). CDR3 length equals 14 residues. Trimming pared 0 bases from V and 3 bases from J, leaving 7 bases between. CDR3 loop: CASSIDRGTDTQYF. CDR3 coding DNA: TGTGCCAGTAGTATAGACCGGGGAACAGATACGCAGTATTTT.

This clonotype was counted ten times or more. This chain joins TRBV7-2 and TRBJ2-3; D gene ambiguous. The length of the CDR3 is 14 residues. The germline V gene has CDR1 SGHTA and CDR2 FQGNSA. Trimming cost V 3 bases and J 2 bases, with 9 bases left between them. The chain's CDR3 is CASSFREATDTQYF. The CDR3 DNA reads as TGTGCCAGCAGCTTCCGCGAGGCCACAGATACGCAGTATTTT.

This clonotype was seen ten or more times. This sequence joins TRBV12-3 or TRBV12-4 and TRBJ2-4; D remains ambiguous. The CDR3 is 13 residues long. The ends were cut back, 7 bases at V and 6 bases at J, with 13 bases in the middle. The CDR3 sequence: CASTPPPGNIQYF. DNA of the CDR3: TGTGCCAGCACCCCCCCCCCGGGAAACATTCAGTACTTC.